This TCR beta chain was identified in a study of control samples from healthy donors and cancer patients. Generated by immunoSEQ multiplex PCR, the TCRdb table keeps only in-frame clones and is missing some. The table lists 70,000 to 85,000 clones, more than 65% of them singletons. This clone was seen only once. From germline, CDR1 is MNHEY and CDR2 SVGAGI. With 7 bases removed from V and 4 bases from J, the gap between germline ends came to 11 bases. The CDR3 runs 13 residues. V is TRBV6-5 and J is TRBJ1-5, with a possible D match to TRBD1 (5 bases). Sequencing used PBMCs. The receptor was isolated from a man aged 60 to 69 with head and neck cancer. This chain's CDR3 is CASILWGNQPQHF. The CDR3 DNA is TGTGCCAGCATTTTGTGGGGGAATCAGCCCCAGCATTTT.